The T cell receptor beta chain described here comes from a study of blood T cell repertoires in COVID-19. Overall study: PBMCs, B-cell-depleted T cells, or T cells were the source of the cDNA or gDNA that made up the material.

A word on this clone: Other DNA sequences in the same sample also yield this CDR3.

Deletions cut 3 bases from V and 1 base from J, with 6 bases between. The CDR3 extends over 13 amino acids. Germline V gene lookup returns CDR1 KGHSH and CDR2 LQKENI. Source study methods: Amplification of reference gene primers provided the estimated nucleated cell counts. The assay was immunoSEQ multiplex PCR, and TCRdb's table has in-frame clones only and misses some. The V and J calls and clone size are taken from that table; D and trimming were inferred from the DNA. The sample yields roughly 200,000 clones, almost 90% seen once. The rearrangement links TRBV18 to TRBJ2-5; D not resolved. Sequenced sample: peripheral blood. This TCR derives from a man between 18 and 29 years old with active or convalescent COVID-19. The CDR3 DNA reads TGTGCCAGCTCACCCGGGTCCCAAGAGACCCAGTACTTC. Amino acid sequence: CASSPGSQETQYF.